These T cell receptor beta chains were read from a single sample in a study of CD4 and CD8 cells across lung adenocarcinoma regions. TCRdb reanalysed the PCR reads using MiXCR and keeps one entry per CDR3 protein. Of approximately 10,000 distinct CDR3 sequences listed, approximately 63% are singletons. Source material: CD8+ T cells from the margin of a lung tumor. Receptors were obtained from a male donor with lung adenocarcinoma. The CD4 and CD8 labels of this study may be unreliable. CDR3s include the opening cysteine and the closing phenylalanine or tryptophan. D genes are given only for firm matches. Part of the rows lack a size; the others show once, few, many or a class for expanded clones.

V,J,D,size,DNA,CDR3
TRBV6-1,TRBJ2-6,.,.,TGTGCCAGCAGTGAAACCGGGGCGGAGGCCTACGTCCAGAATTTC,CASSETGAEAYVQNF
TRBV6-1,TRBJ2-3,.,.,TGTGCCAGCAGCGAGGGCGTGGGAGCCAAAGATATGCAGTATTTC,CASSEGVGAKDMQYF
TRBV6-1,TRBJ2-1,.,few,TGTGCCAGCACCCCCGAGTTCAATGAGCAGTTCTTC,CASTPEFNEQFF
TRBV10-2,TRBJ2-3,.,.,TGCGCCAGCAGCGGGGTCGACACAGATACGCAGTATTTT,CASSGVDTDTQYF
TRBV6-1,TRBJ2-3,.,few,TGTGCCAGCAGTGAATCCCTCAACCCACTCACTAGGAATACGCAGTATTTT,CASSESLNPLTRNTQYF
TRBV14,TRBJ1-2,.,.,TGTGCCAGCAGCCAAACGGGGGCGCCGGGCTATGGCTACACCTTC,CASSQTGAPGYGYTF
TRBV6-1,TRBJ1-2,.,many,TGTGCCAGCAGCTCACATACAAAGGACGGCAACTATGGCTACACCTTC,CASSSHTKDGNYGYTF
TRBV12-3/TRBV12-4,TRBJ2-1,.,.,TGTGCCAGCAGTTTAGTCCTAGGTGTCTACAATGAGCAGTTCTTC,CASSLVLGVYNEQFF
TRBV6-1,TRBJ1-4,TRBD1,many,TGTGCCAGCAGGCCGGGACAGCCTAATGAAAAACTGTTTTTT,CASRPGQPNEKLFF
TRBV7-2,TRBJ2-5,TRBD1,.,TGTGCCAGCAGCCCCTCCCGGGCAGGGGGCCAGACCCAGTACTTC,CASSPSRAGGQTQYF
TRBV4-1,TRBJ2-1,.,many,TGCGCCAGCAGCCTACAAGGGAACTACAATGAGCAGTTCTTC,CASSLQGNYNEQFF
TRBV6-1,TRBJ2-3,.,.,.,CASSETWASGTNTQFF
TRBV6-8,TRBJ2-4,.,.,TGTGCCGGGGGGGGCGGGGGCGTAGCCCAAAACACCCAGTACTTC,CAGGGGGVAQNTQYF
TRBV6-1,TRBJ2-1,TRBD2,few,TGTGCCAGCAGTGTTTCCAGGGGTCTCCCGGGACTAGCGTTTGAGCAGTTCTTC,CASSVSRGLPGLAFEQFF
TRBV6-1,TRBJ2-3,.,.,TGTGCCAGCAGTGAGCCCTGGTGGCTGTATTTT,CASSEPWWLYF
TRBV6-2/TRBV6-3,TRBJ2-5,.,.,TGTGCCAGCAGAGGAGGGACAGTACACCAAGAGACCCAGTACTTC,CASRGGTVHQETQYF
TRBV12-3/TRBV12-4,TRBJ1-2,.,once,TGTGCCAGCACCCTGGGTGGCAACTATGGCTACACCTTC,CASTLGGNYGYTF
TRBV6-1,TRBJ2-1,.,.,TGTGCGGGCAGAGGGGGGGGAGACCAAGAGACCCAGTATTTC,CAGRGGGDQETQYF
TRBV6-5,TRBJ2-3,.,.,TGTGCCAGCAGTTACAGGAACCCAGAGACGCAGTATTTC,CASSYRNPETQYF
TRBV27,TRBJ2-7,TRBD1,.,TGTGCCAGCAGTTTTCAGGCAGGGACAGGAATTTCCTACGAGCAGTACTTC,CASSFQAGTGISYEQYF
TRBV7-6,TRBJ2-5,.,few,TGTGCCAGCAGCTTCCAACAGGGGACCCAGTACTTC,CASSFQQGTQYF
TRBV6-1,TRBJ2-1,TRBD2,few,TGTGCCAGCGGGCGGGAGTTTCCAAATGAGCAGTTCTTC,CASGREFPNEQFF
TRBV6-1,TRBJ2-4,.,.,TGTGCCAGCGGTCTCAGAGCCAAAGATATTCAGTACTTC,CASGLRAKDIQYF
TRBV7-2,TRBJ2-1,.,.,TGTGCCAGCTCCACCTACAATGAGCAGTTCTTC,CASSTYNEQFF
TRBV10-3,TRBJ2-3,TRBD2,.,TGTGCCGCGGGGCACGGGGGGGGTGACCTAGATACGCAGTATTTC,CAAGHGGGDLDTQYF
TRBV27,TRBJ2-1,TRBD2,.,TGTGCCAGCAGTTTAGGACCCGGGAGGGCAGGGACCCAGTTCTTC,CASSLGPGRAGTQFF
TRBV12-3/TRBV12-4,TRBJ2-4,.,many,TGTGCCAGCAGCAGTAGGAACACACGAAAAAACATTCAGTACTTC,CASSSRNTRKNIQYF
TRBV3-1,TRBJ2-7,.,.,TGTGCCAGCAGCCTATCCTCCTACGAGCAGTACTTC,CASSLSSYEQYF
TRBV6-1,TRBJ2-3,TRBD1,.,TGTGCCAGCGGCGGCCAGCCGGTGAGGACAGGTACGCAGTTTTTT,CASGGQPVRTGTQFF
TRBV10-1,TRBJ2-1,.,few,TGCGCCAGCAGTGATGGGGGGCGACGCTCCTACAATGAGCAGTTCTTC,CASSDGGRRSYNEQFF
TRBV12-3/TRBV12-4,TRBJ2-1,TRBD1,once,TGTGCCAGCAGTATAGAGGGACAGGGGGCTTTCAATGAGCAGTTCTTC,CASSIEGQGAFNEQFF
TRBV6-1,TRBJ2-7,TRBD2,.,TGTGCGGGCAGCGGGGGTCTTGAGCCAGAGACGCAGTACTTC,CAGSGGLEPETQYF
TRBV4-1,TRBJ1-6,.,.,TGCGCCAGCAGCCAGGGGCCGGGGGCGGGGTCACCCCTCCACTTT,CASSQGPGAGSPLHF
TRBV6-1,TRBJ2-5,.,.,TGTGCCAGCAGTGAAGGGGGAGAGACCCAGTACTTC,CASSEGGETQYF
TRBV6-5,TRBJ2-3,.,.,TGTGCCAGCAGTTACGTCCTCCCCTCAGGAACGGGGACAGATACGCAGTATTTT,CASSYVLPSGTGTDTQYF
TRBV6-1,TRBJ1-4,.,.,TGTGCCAGCAGTGAATCCTTAACCAATGAAAAACTGTTTTTT,CASSESLTNEKLFF
TRBV10-3,TRBJ2-5,.,.,TGTGCCGCGGGTGGGCGGGGCCGAGACGCAGAGACGCAGTACTTT,CAAGGRGRDAETQYF
TRBV4-1,TRBJ2-5,.,.,TGCGCCAGCAGCCAAGGGGGCGTGGGCCAAGAGACCCAGTATTTC,CASSQGGVGQETQYF
TRBV6-1,TRBJ2-1,.,.,TGTGCCCGCAGCCTCCAGCCGGATGGCACCGGTGAGCAGTTTTTT,CARSLQPDGTGEQFF
TRBV27,TRBJ2-3,.,medium-sized,TGTGCCAGCAGTTTATCAGGGGATAGCACAGATACGCAGTATTTT,CASSLSGDSTDTQYF
TRBV18,TRBJ2-3,.,.,TGTGCCAGCTCACCACAATCTACCAAAGACACTCAGTACTTT,CASSPQSTKDTQYF
TRBV11-1,TRBJ2-1,TRBD2,.,TGTGCCAGCAGCTCCCCCGCCGGGACTAGAGCTCAGGGTGAGCAGTTCTTC,CASSSPAGTRAQGEQFF
TRBV6-5,TRBJ1-4,TRBD1,.,TGTGCCAGCAGTTCTCGTGACAGGGGGCTTGAAAAACTGTTTTTT,CASSSRDRGLEKLFF
TRBV6-1,TRBJ2-3,.,.,TGTGCCAGCAGGGGGCCCGGGGGCCGGGACCAAGATACCCAGTACTTT,CASRGPGGRDQDTQYF
TRBV6-1,TRBJ2-5,.,.,TGTGCCAGCGCGGGTGGCGGGGGCCGTGACCAAGAGACCCAGTACTTC,CASAGGGGRDQETQYF
TRBV6-1,TRBJ2-3,TRBD1,.,TGTGCCAGCAGCCGGGACAGGGTTGAGACCCAGTATTTT,CASSRDRVETQYF
TRBV7-2,TRBJ2-1,TRBD2,few,TGTGCCAGCAGGTTAGCGGGAGGGCCCTCGAATGAGCAGTTCTTC,CASRLAGGPSNEQFF
TRBV4-1,TRBJ2-5,TRBD1,.,TGCGCCAGCAGCCAACCGGACAGGGACACTTTCCAAGAGACCCAGTACTTC,CASSQPDRDTFQETQYF